Reported below is one T cell receptor (beta chain). TCRdb analysed the PCR reads with MiXCR anew, one entry per CDR3 protein. Among over 10,000 distinct CDR3 sequences listed, roughly 60% were seen once. V lost 6 bases to trimming and J lost 5 bases; unmatched junction nucleotides: 4. Looked up from germline, CDR1 is KGHSH and CDR2 is LQKENI. This CDR3 comprises 14 residues. The data were taken from a study of tumor-infiltrating lymphocytes in oesophageal squamous cell carcinoma. This receptor was identified in a female donor with esophageal squamous cell carcinoma. Sequenced sample: esophageal tumor tissue. V gene TRBV18 combines with J gene TRBJ1-1, with TRBD1 matching 12 bases. The CDR3 region is CASSGTGGATEAFF. The CDR3 nucleotides read TGTGCCAGCTCCGGGACAGGGGGCGCGACTGAAGCTTTCTTT.